The entry below describes one TCR beta chain. This sample was taken from a study of blood T cell repertoires in COVID-19. Looking at the study overall: There were acute and convalescent COVID-19 samples, and they came from the United States, Italy and Spain. T cells, B-cell-depleted T cells, or PBMCs supplied cDNA or gDNA.

Original analysis: Quantification of nucleated cells was approximated via reference gene primer amplification. The data were produced by immunoSEQ multiplex PCR, yet TCRdb's version contains in-frame clones alone and is incomplete. The DNA was the basis for D and trimming; V, J and clone size are from that table. This table holds 100,000 to 150,000 clones, approximately 80% found once. The TCR sequence derives from a woman between 45 and 60 years old with acute or convalescent COVID-19. The specimen was peripheral blood.

CDR3 DNA sequence: TGTGCCAGCAGCCCCGGACAGGCGAACACTGAAGCTTTCTTT. Translating it yields CASSPGQANTEAFF. The V call is TRBV7-3, the J call TRBJ1-1, with 7 bases aligning to TRBD1. Germline lookup yields CDR1 SGHTA and CDR2 FQGTGA. This CDR3 contains 14 residues. Trimming took 5 bases from V and 1 from J; bases not matched to a gene: 4. Full variable domain (rest looked up from reference TRBV7-3 and TRBJ1-1): GAGVSQTPSNKVTEKGKYVELRCDPISGHTALYWYRQSLGQGPEFLIYFQGTGAADDSGLPNDRFFAVRPEGSVSTLKIQRTERGDSAVYLCASSPGQANTEAFFGQGTRLTVV.